Below, one T cell receptor (beta chain) is given with its context. The sample comes from a study of technical replicates of blood from a handful of donors. Clones were sequenced by immunoSEQ multiplex PCR, and TCRdb holds only the in-frame ones, with some missing. The sample contains tens of thousands of clones, over 75% of which appear only once. The germline CDR1 and CDR2 sequences are LGHNA and YNFKEQ. Between the trimmed V and J ends, which lost 0 bases and 5 bases, there was a span of 8 bases. There are 13 residues in the CDR3. The J gene is TRBJ2-7, the V gene TRBV4-2; unclear D gene. This receptor was identified in a human donor in good health. Sequencing used T cells isolated from PBMCs. CDR3 region: CASSQDGSNEQYF. In nucleotides, the CDR3 is TGTGCCAGCAGCCAAGATGGTAGTAACGAGCAGTACTTC.